Presented here are 10 T cell receptor beta chains from one specimen sequenced in a study of long-term antiretroviral therapy in people with HIV. An immunoSEQ assay, version v3.0, was performed at survey level. The assay was immunoSEQ multiplex PCR, and TCRdb's table has in-frame clones only and misses some. The data hold tens of thousands of clones, with just under 85% observed a single time. This sample comprised unsorted PBMCs, obtained 0.5 years after starting antiretroviral therapy. The receptor set was obtained from a man in his late teens or twenties with HIV.

The chain joins TRBV14 to TRBJ2-7, with TRBD1 matching 7 bases. The CDR3 runs to 13 residues. CDR1 and CDR2 (germline): SGHDN, FVKESK. After removal of 1 base from V and 6 bases from J, the junction contained 3 bases not matched to a gene. CDR3 DNA: TGTGCCAGCAGCCAAGGGACAGGCCGCGAGCAGTACTTC. This sequence encodes CASSQGTGREQYF. Filled out from reference TRBV14 and TRBJ2-7, the complete variable domain reads EAGVTQFPSHSVIEKGQTVTLRCDPISGHDNLYWYRRVMGKEIKFLLHFVKESKQDESGMPNNRFLAERTGGTYSTLKVQPAELEDSGVYFCASSQGTGREQYFGPGTRLTVT.

This clone has just a few counts. The V gene is TRBV28, the J gene TRBJ1-1; 7 bases map to TRBD1. The V gene end was trimmed by 5 bases and the J gene end by 5 bases; junction bases not matched to a gene: 8. The CDR3 has 14 residues. Per germline, CDR1 MDHEN and CDR2 SYDVKM. The CDR3 reads CASSTLDRVTEAFF. CDR3 bases: TGTGCCAGCAGTACCCTCGACAGGGTAACTGAAGCTTTCTTT.

V is TRBV7-3 and J is TRBJ1-4, with TRBD1 as a possible D gene (5 bases). V was clipped by 0 bases and J by 0 bases, with 11 bases between them. The V gene's germline CDR1 is SGHTA and CDR2 FQGTGA. This CDR3 comprises 17 residues. CDR3 nucleotide sequence: TGTGCCAGCAGCTTAACAAGAGGGGTTTCAACTAATGAAAAACTGTTTTTT. Translated: CASSLTRGVSTNEKLFF.

A few counts support this clone. The V gene is TRBV7-9, the J gene TRBJ2-7; D remains ambiguous. The CDR3 has 14 residues. In germline, CDR1 is SEHNR, CDR2 FQNEAQ (reference sequence). The V end was cut by 3 bases, the J end by 7 bases, with 16 bases between. DNA for the CDR3: TGTGCCAGCAGCTTGGCAAGCCGTCCCAATGAGCAGTACTTC. Amino acid sequence: CASSLASRPNEQYF.

This chain uses TRBV9 with TRBJ1-1, with TRBD1 as a possible D gene (5 bases). V gave up 3 bases and J gave up 4 bases, with 10 bases separating them. Germline loops: CDR1 SGDLS, CDR2 YYNGEE. This CDR3 region has 13 residues. The CDR3 is CASSARTTTEAFF. CDR3 DNA: TGTGCCAGCAGCGCCCGGACAACCACTGAAGCTTTCTTT.

The gene calls are TRBV5-3 and TRBJ2-1; D not resolved. TRBV5-3 is an open reading frame whose function is uncertain. This CDR3 has 17 amino acids. V was trimmed by 1 base and J by 5 bases, leaving 19 bases between them. CDR3 sequence: CARSLNRAKRRHNEQFF. The CDR3 coding sequence is TGTGCCAGAAGCTTGAACAGAGCAAAGCGAAGGCACAATGAGCAGTTCTTC.

This clone was detected only once. The chain is built from TRBV4-3 and TRBJ2-7, with 7 bases aligning to TRBD2. Germline CDR1 is LGHNA and CDR2 is YSLEER. The CDR3 sequence is 15 residues long. With 0 bases clipped from V and 0 bases from J, the junction kept 2 bases outside the gene matches. The CDR3 loop is CASSQDRDYSYEQYF. Here the CDR3 DNA reads TGCGCCAGCAGCCAAGACCGGGACTACTCCTACGAGCAGTACTTC.

The gene calls are TRBV28 and TRBJ2-7; 9 bases match TRBD1. V gave up 5 bases and J gave up 5 bases; unmatched junction bases: 10. Germline CDR1 and CDR2: MDHEN and SYDVKM. CDR3 size: 15 residues. The CDR3 region is CASSATGQGTHEQYF. CDR3 in DNA: TGTGCCAGCAGTGCTACGGGACAGGGAACCCACGAGCAGTACTTC.

This clone has only a few counts. In DNA form, the CDR3 reads TGTGCCAGCTCACTCGGAGGCGTCGCTGAAGCTTTCTTT. It is translated as CASSLGGVAEAFF. The chain employs TRBV18 and TRBJ1-1, with D hard to call. Trimming took 4 bases from V and 6 from J, leaving 12 bases between them. CDR3 length: 13 amino acids. Looked up from germline, CDR1 is KGHSH and CDR2 is LQKENI. Drawing the rest from reference TRBV18 and TRBJ1-1, the complete variable domain is NAGVMQNPRHLVRRRGQEARLRCSPMKGHSHVYWYRQLPEEGLKFMVYLQKENIIDESGMPKERFSAEFPKEGPSILRIQQVVRGDSAAYFCASSLGGVAEAFFGQGTRLTVV.

This clone was seen a single time. The rearrangement links TRBV7-9 to TRBJ2-4; TRBD1 matches 9 bases. Germline assignment: CDR1 SEHNR and CDR2 FQNEAQ (reference sequence). The CDR3 covers 17 residues. Unmatched junction bases numbered 15, after V lost 4 bases and J lost 8 bases. The CDR3 protein is CASSSYGQGLSFHIQYF. The CDR3 DNA reads TGTGCCAGCAGCTCGTATGGACAGGGGTTAAGTTTTCACATTCAGTACTTC.